Shown below are 32 T cell receptor beta chains from a single sample sequenced in a study of blood T cell repertoires in COVID-19. The repertoire was sequenced with immunoSEQ multiplex PCR; TCRdb's copy has only in-frame clones and lacks some. The data contain 60,000 to 85,000 clones, about nine tenths of them singletons. The sample taken for sequencing was peripheral blood. These receptor sequences come from an elderly woman with active or convalescent COVID-19.

This chain joins TRBV4-1 and TRBJ1-6; weak D call: TRBD1 (5 bases). Germline V gene lookup returns CDR1 MGHRA and CDR2 YSYEKL. The CDR3 spans 17 residues. Trimming shortened V by 0 bases and J by 3 bases, and 12 bases separated the two germline ends. The CDR3 nucleotides read TGCGCCAGCAGCCAAGATCCCAGGACACACTATAATTCACCCCTCCACTTT. It is translated as CASSQDPRTHYNSPLHF.

The chain couples TRBV7-3 to TRBJ2-1; TRBD2 aligns across 10 bases. Germline V gene lookup returns CDR1 SGHTA and CDR2 FQGTGA. V dropped 4 bases and J dropped 5; count of bases not matched to a gene: 11. CDR3 length: 17 amino acids. Here the CDR3 reads CASSSRPLAGDNNEQFF. The DNA of the CDR3 is TGTGCCAGCAGCTCCCGTCCCCTAGCGGGGGACAACAATGAGCAGTTCTTC.

This clone has only one observation. The chain's CDR3 is CASSMRGGYEQYF. In DNA, the CDR3 is TGTGCCAGTAGTATGAGGGGAGGGTACGAGCAGTACTTC. The rearrangement links TRBV19 to TRBJ2-7; 7 bases line up with TRBD2. Germline loops: CDR1 LNHDA, CDR2 SQIVND (reference sequence). Germline trimming cut 3 bases from V and 4 bases from J; bases unmatched to any gene: 3. The CDR3 loop spans 13 amino acids.

The chain uses TRBV10-3 and TRBJ1-4; tentatively, D is TRBD1 (5 bases). Germline V gene data show CDR1 as ENHRY and CDR2 as SYGVKD. CDR3 size: 12 residues. The V end lost 4 bases, the J end lost 7 bases, and 7 bases lay between the germline ends. CDR3 residues: CAISVGGEKLFF. Here the CDR3 DNA reads TGTGCCATCAGTGTCGGGGGTGAAAAACTGTTTTTT.

The chain employs TRBV5-6 and TRBJ1-5; D gene unclear. The V end was cut by 4 bases, the J end by 4 bases, with 6 bases between. The CDR3 has 12 amino acids. Germline assignment: CDR1 SGHDT and CDR2 YYEEEE. The CDR3 loop is CASSRRNQPQHF. The CDR3 coding sequence is TGTGCCAGCAGCCGGAGAAATCAGCCCCAGCATTTT.

This clone was detected only a few times. CDR3 residues: CASSRRDKYTEAFF. The CDR3 DNA reads TGTGCCAGCAGCCGCCGGGACAAGTACACTGAAGCTTTCTTT. The chain has TRBV6-5 and TRBJ1-1, with D perhaps matching TRBD1 (6 bases). This CDR3 is built from 14 residues. Trimming pared 6 bases from V and 3 bases from J, leaving 14 bases between. Germline V gene lookup returns CDR1 MNHEY and CDR2 SVGAGI.

The table lists this clone with a count of one. This sequence joins TRBV7-2 and TRBJ2-1, with D possibly TRBD2 on 5 matching bases. The V end lost 4 bases, the J end lost 12 bases, and 16 bases lay between the germline ends. CDR3 length: 13 residues. Germline values: CDR1 SGHTA, CDR2 FQGNSA. CDR3 in DNA: TGTGCCAGCAGCTCGACCGGGATACCGGGGCAGTTCTTC. Amino acids: CASSSTGIPGQFF.

The chain links TRBV5-6 to TRBJ1-1; D gene unclear. CDR1 and CDR2 (germline): SGHDT, YYEEEE. V was cut by 0 bases and J by 3 bases, with 6 bases left in between. This CDR3 contains 13 residues. DNA for the CDR3: TGTGCCAGCAGCTTGGGGAGGTACACTGAAGCTTTCTTT. It encodes CASSLGRYTEAFF.

The CDR3 DNA is TGTGCCAGCAGACCTCGTCGGCGGGGGAGAGCAGATACGCAGTATTTT. The encoded protein is CASRPRRRGRADTQYF. V gene TRBV27 combines with J gene TRBJ2-3; 7 nucleotides match TRBD2. V lost 6 bases and J lost 4; bases outside the gene matches: 13. The CDR3 is 16 amino acids. CDR1 and CDR2 from the germline V gene are MNHEY and SMNVEV (reference sequence).

This clone showed up just a few times. V and J are TRBV12-3 or TRBV12-4 and TRBJ1-2; D is uncertain. The V gene lost 5 bases and the J gene lost 4 bases, with 11 bases spanning the gap. This CDR3 is 13 amino acids long. The CDR3 sequence: CASSRGEVYGYTF. The CDR3 DNA reads TGTGCCAGCAGTCGCGGGGAGGTCTATGGCTACACCTTC.

Only one count was recorded for this clone. The rearrangement joins TRBV5-1 to TRBJ1-1; TRBD1 agrees at 7 bases. CDR3 length: 13 amino acids. Germline V gene sequence: CDR1 SGHRS, CDR2 YFSETQ. Trimming removed 5 bases from V and 2 bases from J; junction bases left unmatched: 3. CDR3 in DNA: TGCGCCAGCAGAGGACAGGAAAACACTGAAGCTTTCTTT. Amino acid sequence: CASRGQENTEAFF.

This chain uses TRBV1 with TRBJ2-7; the DNA was not used to check the table's D call, TRBD2. TRBV1 is assigned pseudogene status. This CDR3 has 14 amino acids. CDR3 amino acids: CTSSQERGSYEQYF. CDR3 coding DNA: TGCACCAGCAGCCAAGAGCGGGGTTCCTACGAGCAGTACTTC.

This chain uses TRBV9 with TRBJ2-2, with D possibly matching TRBD1 (5 bases). The germline CDR1 and CDR2 sequences are SGDLS and YYNGEE. CDR3 length: 14 residues. The V and J ends lost 5 bases and 10 bases respectively, with 18 bases between them. This CDR3 is CASRKGHTDEELFF. CDR3 DNA sequence: TGTGCCAGCAGGAAAGGACATACCGATGAGGAGCTGTTTTTT.

The chain combines TRBV5-1 with TRBJ1-1; no reliable D call. V was cut by 4 bases and J by 1 base, with 8 bases left in between. CDR3 length: 13 amino acids. Germline CDR1 and CDR2: SGHRS and YFSETQ. The CDR3 is CASSNSRNTEAFF. CDR3 DNA: TGCGCCAGCAGCAACAGTCGGAACACTGAAGCTTTCTTT.

The chain uses TRBV6-5 and TRBJ2-7; 7 nucleotides match TRBD2. CDR1 and CDR2 from the germline V gene are MNHEY and SVGAGI. This CDR3 has 15 amino acids. The V and J ends lost 0 bases and 2 bases, in that order; junction bases with no gene match: 4. CDR3 nucleotides: TGTGCCAGCAGTTACTCGACCGCGGGGGCCTACGAGCAGTACTTC. Translated: CASSYSTAGAYEQYF.

The CDR3 DNA is TGTGCCAGCAGTCGGTCGGTTGGGGGGGCGATTTCCGAGCAGTACTTC. This codes for CASSRSVGGAISEQYF. The chain combines TRBV28 with TRBJ2-7, with a tentative D call TRBD2 (7 bases). CDR1 MDHEN and CDR2 SYDVKM come from the germline V gene. V dropped 5 bases and J dropped 6 bases, with 23 bases sitting between them. This CDR3 has 16 amino acids.

The chain is built from TRBV7-2 and TRBJ1-1, with D possibly matching TRBD1 (5 bases). The V and J ends lost 5 bases and 8 bases respectively, with 24 bases between them. The CDR3 spans 16 residues. Germline V gives CDR1 SGHTA, CDR2 FQGNSA. The CDR3 DNA is TGTGCCAGCAGCCACCAGACCCGGGGGTATTCTACCGAAGCTTTCTTT. Translation: CASSHQTRGYSTEAFF.

The genes are TRBV27 and TRBJ1-4, with D possibly TRBD1 on 5 matching bases. This CDR3 has 15 residues. The germline V gene encodes CDR1 MNHEY and CDR2 SMNVEV (reference sequence). V was shortened by 3 bases and J by 2 bases, with 10 bases between the two germline ends. CDR3 DNA sequence: TGTGCCAGCAGTTTTTTCAGGGCCACTAATGAAAAACTGTTTTTT. Translated, it gives CASSFFRATNEKLFF. Filled out from reference TRBV27 and TRBJ1-4, the complete variable domain reads EAQVTQNPRYLITVTGKKLTVTCSQNMNHEYMSWYRQDPGLGLRQIYYSMNVEVTDKGDVPEGYKVSRKEKRNFPLILESPSPNQTSLYFCASSFFRATNEKLFFGSGTQLSVL.

The V call is TRBV3-1 (or the pseudogene TRBV3-2), the J call TRBJ2-7; a weak D match, TRBD1 (5 bases). Germline CDR1 reads LGHDT; CDR2 reads YNNKEL (reference sequence). With 1 base removed from V and 1 base from J, the gap between germline ends came to 8 bases. This CDR3 spans 14 amino acids. The chain's CDR3 is CASSQVTGSYEQYF. DNA for the CDR3: TGTGCCAGCAGCCAAGTAACAGGTTCCTACGAGCAGTACTTC.

This clone was observed a handful of times. The CDR3 loop is CASSVELMETQYF. The CDR3 DNA is TGTGCCAGCAGCGTAGAACTTATGGAGACCCAGTACTTC. The rearrangement joins TRBV9 to TRBJ2-5; unclear D gene. V lost 0 bases and J lost 5, with 8 bases in between. Looked up from germline, CDR1 is SGDLS and CDR2 is YYNGEE. This CDR3 is built from 13 residues.

The V call is TRBV2, the J call TRBJ1-2; D is ambiguous. The V gene lost 5 bases and the J gene lost 5 bases, with 12 bases spanning the gap. In germline, CDR1 is SNHLY, CDR2 FYNNEI. The length of the CDR3 is 13 residues. CDR3 bases: TGTGCCAGCAGTAACGTCCGGGAGTATGGCTACACCTTC. It codes for CASSNVREYGYTF.

The chain employs TRBV28 and TRBJ1-5, with D possibly TRBD1 on 6 matching bases. V was trimmed by 5 bases and J by 5 bases, leaving 16 bases between them. The CDR3 has 15 residues. Germline V CDR1 and CDR2: MDHEN, SYDVKM. The CDR3 reads CASSPPGQAYQPQHF. CDR3 coding DNA: TGTGCCAGCAGTCCGCCGGGACAAGCCTATCAGCCCCAGCATTTT.

A note on this clone: One end of the junction varies from germline; a read error may be responsible. The genes are TRBV30 and TRBJ1-1, with D uncertain. Germline lookup yields CDR1 GTSNPN and CDR2 SVGIG (reference sequence). The CDR3 has 12 amino acids. CDR3 sequence reads: CAWSPSSVACRF. The DNA of the CDR3 is TGTGCCTGGAGTCCTTCATCCGTCGCATGCAGATTT.

The gene calls are TRBV12-3 or TRBV12-4 and TRBJ1-2; 7 bases line up with TRBD1. This CDR3 region has 13 residues. The junction had 6 bases not matched to a gene; V was cut back by 7 bases and J by 4 bases. CDR3 coding DNA: TGTGCCAGCACCATTGACAGGGTCTATGGCTACACCTTC. Amino acids: CASTIDRVYGYTF.

This chain connects TRBV19 to TRBJ2-3; 9 bases are a match to TRBD2. Germline-derived CDR1 and CDR2 are LNHDA and SQIVND (reference sequence). J was trimmed by 2 bases and V by 10 bases; bases with no gene match: 10. CDR3 length equals 15 residues. The CDR3 here is CATTMSGGNTDTQYF. CDR3 nucleotides: TGTGCCACCACCATGAGCGGGGGGAACACAGATACGCAGTATTTT.

This sequence joins TRBV3-1 (or the pseudogene TRBV3-2) and TRBJ2-3; TRBD2 matches 10 bases. With 0 bases clipped from V and 9 bases from J, the junction kept 6 bases outside the gene matches. The CDR3 totals 15 residues. Looked up from germline, CDR1 is LGHDT and CDR2 is YNNKEL (reference sequence). The CDR3 here is CASSQDRAGGQTQYF. For the CDR3, the DNA is TGTGCCAGCAGCCAAGATCGAGCGGGGGGGCAGACGCAGTATTTT.

The chain links TRBV6-2 or TRBV6-3 to TRBJ2-3; 11 bases fit TRBD2. This CDR3 has 15 residues. CDR1 is MNHEY and CDR2 is SVGEGT in the germline V gene. The V and J ends lost 5 bases and 5 bases, in that order; junction bases with no gene match: 6. The CDR3 DNA is TGTGCCAGCAGTCGTAGCGGGGGGGCTATAGATACGCAGTATTTT. Protein sequence: CASSRSGGAIDTQYF.

This clone was detected once. The gene calls are TRBV19 and TRBJ1-4, with TRBD1 matching over 8 bases. Germline trimming cut 6 bases from V and 6 bases from J; bases unmatched to any gene: 12. The CDR3 is made up of 16 amino acids. Germline V lookup: CDR1 LNHDA, CDR2 SQIVND (reference sequence). The CDR3 sequence is CASSSSSGQAYEKLFF. The CDR3 DNA reads as TGTGCCAGTAGCAGTTCATCGGGACAGGCTTATGAAAAACTGTTTTTT.

The chain joins TRBV9 to TRBJ1-2, with 7 positions matching TRBD1. Germline V lookup: CDR1 SGDLS, CDR2 YYNGEE. With 0 bases clipped from V and 5 bases from J, the junction kept 7 bases outside the gene matches. The CDR3 extends over 15 amino acids. CDR3 in amino acids: CASSVAPPQGYGYTF. The CDR3 nucleotides are TGTGCCAGCAGCGTAGCGCCTCCACAGGGGTATGGCTACACCTTC.

CDR3: CASSNRDRGPYEQYF. The CDR3 bases are TGTGCCAGTAGTAACCGGGACAGGGGTCCCTACGAGCAGTACTTC. The chain combines TRBV19 with TRBJ2-7; TRBD1 agrees at 10 bases. The CDR3 is 15 amino acids. V shed 4 bases, J shed 2 bases, and the junction held 5 bases outside the gene matches. CDR1 and CDR2 (germline): LNHDA, SQIVND (reference sequence).

This chain uses TRBV7-2 with TRBJ1-2, with 7 bases fitting TRBD1. V was pared by 5 bases and J by 7 bases, with 10 bases of the junction left unmatched. This CDR3 contains 14 residues. Looked up from germline, CDR1 is SGHTA and CDR2 is FQGNSA. The CDR3 sequence is CASSATGEGRGYTF. CDR3 in DNA: TGTGCCAGCAGCGCTACAGGGGAAGGGCGTGGCTACACCTTC. The complete variable domain, with remaining parts taken from reference TRBV7-2 and TRBJ1-2, reads GAGVSQSPSNKVTEKGKDVELRCDPISGHTALYWYRQSLGQGLEFLIYFQGNSAPDKSGLPSDRFSAERTGGSVSTLTIQRTQQEDSAVYLCASSATGEGRGYTFGSGTRLTVV.

V usage is TRBV28 and J usage is TRBJ1-2; the match to TRBD1 covers 7 bases. Losses at the gene ends were 8 bases for V and 6 bases for J; bases not matched to a gene: 9. Germline V gene sequence: CDR1 MDHEN, CDR2 SYDVKM. The CDR3 spans 13 residues. As DNA, the CDR3 is TGTGCCAGCTTGAAGACAGGGCCGGATGGCTACACCTTC. Protein sequence: CASLKTGPDGYTF.